This TCR beta chain was sequenced in a study of T cells in Graves' hyperthyroidism and ophthalmopathy. Study-wide results and caveats: In the blood, most expanded thyroid clonotypes above 0.001 appeared as well. Model predictions of ophthalmopathy came a median around 6.5 months before onset. Stable hyperthyroidism was told apart from ophthalmopathy by a model built on 13 V-J features.

TCR beta CDR3 region amplification was performed from RNA transcripts. Using the HTBI primer set, a first-round RT-PCR was run on the TCR CDR3. In TCRdb, the multiplex PCR reads were re-called with MiXCR into one record per CDR3 protein. In the table there are 300,000 to 450,000 distinct CDR3 sequences, around 14% of which are singletons. Turning to this clonotype: Antigen unknown. A single base separates this from a much larger clone, so it may be a read error.

The sample was blood. The origin of this receptor is a woman in her 30s with Graves' hyperthyroidism.

The CDR3 spells CASSWAGIGQPQHF. The DNA of the CDR3 is TGTGCCAGCAGCTGGGCAGGGATAGGTCAGCCCCAGCATTTT. The V call is TRBV5-5, the J call TRBJ1-5, with a weak D call TRBD1 (5 bases). Germline lookup yields CDR1 SGHKS and CDR2 YYEKEE (reference sequence). This CDR3 is built from 14 residues. V lost 3 bases and J lost 6, with 13 bases in between.